This T cell receptor beta chain is from a study of blood T cell repertoires in COVID-19 (TCRdb year 2020). Looking at the study overall: The collaborator samples originated in the United States, Italy and Spain and spanned the acute and convalescent phases of COVID-19. The repertoires were made available in a free public database intended to serve as a resource for research on the immune response to SARS-CoV-2. The material from the prospective study consisted of cDNA or gDNA derived from T cells, B-cell-depleted T cells, or PBMCs. HLA class I and class II types, where available, came from metadata supplied by the sample provider rather than from assay-based typing. Sample metadata almost always included a de-identified subject ID, COVID-19 status, age in years and sex. Samples came from the ongoing ImmuneRACE study (first 160 participants) plus 1,254 subjects from 6 global collaborators. The dataset comprised deeply sampled blood TCRbeta repertoires from subjects exposed to, actively infected with, or recovered from COVID-19. Results and caveats for the whole study, not just this receptor: The quantity of clinical and demographic metadata differed by source and by participant and was supplied without curation.

Of note for this clone: No cognate antigen has been identified for it. The record has no base qualities; no much larger clone is one base away.

Collaborating institutions collected whole blood in K2EDTA tubes following their own protocols. For TCRbeta analysis, collaborator samples were shipped as frozen whole blood, as isolated PBMCs, or as DNA extracted from either sample type. TCRbeta CDR3 regions were amplified from genomic DNA by means of the immunoSEQ Assay, a bias-controlled multiplex PCR. Under the source paper's analysis protocol: The number of nucleated cells in each sample was estimated by amplification of reference gene primers within the assay. To quantify the absolute abundance of each unique TCRbeta CDR3 rearrangement, sequence reads were collapsed and filtered. Productive Simpson clonality was computed per sample as the square root of Simpson's diversity index over productive rearrangements. TCRdb's version of the immuneACCESS table is confined to in-frame rearrangements and falls short of the full clone set. An unresolved V gene accounts for under half of the shortfall where checked; the remainder is of unknown origin. Clonal size and the V and J genes are those of that table, whereas D and trimming came from the DNA. Present in this sample are about 81,000 clones, around 91% of which were seen just once. The top ten clones comprise approximately 12% of the sample.

The germline V gene (reference sequence) provides CDR1 SEHNR and CDR2 FQNEAQ. Including cysteine and phenylalanine, the CDR3 has 13 amino acids. Only the CDR3 DNA is retained, 39 bases long and in frame from the first base. Trimmed from V: 9 bases; trimmed from J: 6 bases; junction bases lacking a gene match: 10. The sequence was obtained from a man between 65 and 85 years old with active or convalescent COVID-19. Sequences were obtained from peripheral blood. This chain joins TRBV7-9 to TRBJ1-2; TRBD1 agrees with 7 junctional bases. CDR3 sequence: CASTEAGGHGYTF. Here is the DNA: TGTGCCAGTACTGAGGCAGGGGGACATGGCTACACCTTC.